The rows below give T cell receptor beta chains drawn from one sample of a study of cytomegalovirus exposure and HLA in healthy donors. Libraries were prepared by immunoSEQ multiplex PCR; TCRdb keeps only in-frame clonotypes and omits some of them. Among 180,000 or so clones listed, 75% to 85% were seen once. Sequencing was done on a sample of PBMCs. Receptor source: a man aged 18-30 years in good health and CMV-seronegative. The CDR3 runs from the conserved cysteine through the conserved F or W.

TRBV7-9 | CASSSTGYEQYF
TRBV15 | CATSRAGGWNTGELFF
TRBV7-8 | CASSLSGLFPYEQYF
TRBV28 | CASSQTGSTEAFF
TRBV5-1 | CASSLVPFGEGLHYNEQFF
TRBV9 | CASSVGGLAGRPQYF
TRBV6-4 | CASSDGVAGLEKRSYEQYF
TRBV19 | CASMGGQPYYGYTF
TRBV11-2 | CASSIRRGTKPTDTQYF
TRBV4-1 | CASRGVGTDTQYF
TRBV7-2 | CASSQGQNQPQHF
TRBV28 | CASSFGAGRDTQYF
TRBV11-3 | CASSIGLAGESGSYNEQFF
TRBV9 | CASSVGPIAGDTQYF
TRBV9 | CASQRGQDTYEQYF
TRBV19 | CASSIRQGGYYGYTF
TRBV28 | CASSSLQGGYGYTF
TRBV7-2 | CASSSWGLDTQYF
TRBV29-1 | CSVEGQASSYNEQFF
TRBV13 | CASSLDRATGELFF
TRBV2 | CASSVSDRGGHGYTF
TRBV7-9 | CASSQDRDQETQYF
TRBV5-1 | CASSLGTSGGLETQYF
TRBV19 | CASRRTGHSTDTQYF
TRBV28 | CASSGQGDSYTF
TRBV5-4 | CASSLSAGGYNEQFF
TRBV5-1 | CASSSRTGDSPLHF
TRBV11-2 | CASSLRRNEKLFF
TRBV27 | CASSSTAGASNQPQHF
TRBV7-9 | CASSLDPGVRGANVLTF
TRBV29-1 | CSVAGDRPGGYTF
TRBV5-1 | CASSSVATSASSYEQYF
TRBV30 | CAWRPGLAAPYEQYF
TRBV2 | CATRATRDIQYF
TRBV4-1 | CASSQVGGVQETQYF
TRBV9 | CASSEGLAGGPGTGELFF
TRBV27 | CASSPPGGYGYTF
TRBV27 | CASSSRGSSYNEQFF
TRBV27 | CASSLQRLVGGTDTQYF
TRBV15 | CATSTRRSSPLHF
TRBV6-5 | CASSYSRVHQPQHF
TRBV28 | CASSLESRNTIYF
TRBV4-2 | CASSLTSETDTQYF
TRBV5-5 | CVSRDREYTEAFF
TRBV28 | CASSSPVEASPLHF
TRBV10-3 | CAISLTDSGTDTQYF
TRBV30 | CAWSVGPRGPLHF